The clone carrying this T cell receptor beta chain was seen a single time. Its target is not known. This sample was included in a study of T cell responses to AZD1222 COVID-19 vaccine. General study findings and limits: Dominant at 160-218 and 743-854, vaccine-associated CD4 TCRs also spanned spike. The study reported that nearly half of spike-specific TCRs target unmutated variant regions.

Method: immunoSEQ multiplex PCR; TCRdb's copy keeps in-frame clones and lacks some. This sample carries about 110,000 clones, nearly 90% of them seen once, and the ten largest clones take roughly 12%. The sequence came from an adult in good health. Specimen: peripheral blood, collected on day 0 of MenACWY control vaccination.

The CDR3 here is CASSFSSGGPYEQYF. CDR3 nucleotide sequence: TGTGCCAGCAGTTTTAGTAGCGGGGGCCCCTACGAGCAGTACTTC. V and J are TRBV28 and TRBJ2-7, with 9 bases fitting TRBD2. V dropped 3 bases and J dropped 2; count of bases not matched to a gene: 5. Germline-derived CDR1 and CDR2 are MDHEN and SYDVKM. The CDR3 contains 15 residues.